One and the same sample provided the 9 T cell receptor beta chains below, sequenced in a study of cytomegalovirus exposure and HLA in healthy donors (dated by TCRdb to 2016 to 2017). Libraries came from the immunoSEQ multiplex PCR assay. For the multiplex PCR, a mixture combining 60 forward primers for TCR Vbeta segments and 13 reverse primers for TCR Jbeta segments was used. In its TCRdb copy, this immuneACCESS table keeps in-frame sequences only and misses some clones. Where compared with another copy, unresolved V genes explain less than half of these, and the others have no known cause. Within this sample are more than 95,000 clones, with roughly 69% of them counted one time only. Of the sample, 7.5% to 9.5% falls within the top ten clones. Sequencing used PBMCs. These receptors all stem from a woman in her thirties or forties in good health and CMV-seropositive.

The chain carries TRBV14 and TRBJ1-2; 9 nucleotides line up with TRBD1. Germline V gives CDR1 SGHDN, CDR2 FVKESK. After removal of 3 bases from V and 2 bases from J, the junction contained 7 bases not matched to a gene. The CDR3 runs to 16 residues. The CDR3 is CASSHRDRALNYGYTF. The CDR3 DNA is TGTGCCAGCAGCCATCGGGACAGGGCCTTAAACTATGGCTACACCTTC.

This rearrangement joins TRBV9 to TRBJ2-1, with D possibly matching TRBD2 (6 bases). Germline V gives CDR1 SGDLS, CDR2 YYNGEE. The CDR3 covers 14 residues. The germline V and J ends were trimmed by 1 base and 9 bases, with 14 bases remaining between them. The CDR3 protein is CASSVLLAESEQFF. CDR3 DNA sequence: TGTGCCAGCAGCGTATTACTAGCTGAGTCTGAGCAGTTCTTC.

The chain has TRBV25-1 and TRBJ2-7; 10 bases agree with TRBD1. V shed 4 bases, J shed 2 bases, and the junction held 5 bases outside the gene matches. This CDR3 has 15 residues. CDR1 MGHDK and CDR2 SYGVNS come from the germline V gene. CDR3: CASSVGQGGTYEQYF. DNA for the CDR3: TGTGCCAGCAGTGTAGGACAGGGGGGGACCTACGAGCAGTACTTC.

The J gene is TRBJ2-2, the V gene TRBV9, with D maybe TRBD1 (5 bases). The CDR3 totals 13 residues. V dropped 9 bases and J dropped 4 bases, with 13 bases sitting between them. Germline V gene lookup returns CDR1 SGDLS and CDR2 YYNGEE. The CDR3 DNA is TGTGCCACCCTGGACATGCTCACCGGGGAGCTGTTTTTT. Its translation: CATLDMLTGELFF. Variable domain in full (rest from reference TRBV9 and TRBJ2-2): DSGVTQTPKHLITATGQRVTLRCSPRSGDLSVYWYQQSLDQGLQFLIQYYNGEERAKGNILERFSAQQFPDLHSELNLSSLELGDSALYFCATLDMLTGELFFGEGSRLTVL.

This clone was counted only a few times. At the DNA level, this CDR3 is encoded by other sequences in the same sample as well. J is TRBJ2-7 and V is TRBV27; 9 nucleotides align to TRBD2. The CDR3 extends over 15 amino acids. With V trimmed by 6 bases and J by 4 bases, 10 bases remained unmatched. The germline gives CDR1 MNHEY, CDR2 SMNVEV (reference sequence). CDR3 residues: CASRSGLAGLYEQYF. The CDR3 DNA sequence: TGTGCCAGCAGATCGGGACTAGCTGGTTTGTACGAGCAGTACTTC.

This clone showed up just a few times. CDR3 residues: CASSGTGDTEAFF. In DNA form, the CDR3 reads TGCGCCAGCAGCGGGACAGGGGACACTGAAGCTTTCTTT. This sequence joins TRBV5-1 and TRBJ1-1, with 10 positions matching TRBD1. The CDR3 is made up of 13 amino acids. The V and J ends lost 4 bases and 3 bases, in that order; junction bases with no gene match: 0. Germline CDR1 and CDR2: SGHRS and YFSETQ.

In the case of this clone: Compared with germline, one end of the junction differs, possibly owing to a read error. The chain couples TRBV7-9 to TRBJ1-5, with D tentatively TRBD1 (5 bases). There are 14 residues in the CDR3. Per the germline V gene, CDR1 is SEHNR and CDR2 is FQNEAQ (reference sequence). In nucleotides, the CDR3 is TGTTCCAGCAGCCCAAGGGACTTCAATCAGCCCCAGCATTTT. The encoded protein is CSSSPRDFNQPQHF.

The chain recombines TRBV9 with TRBJ1-2; tentative D call: TRBD1 (5 bases). The V gene's germline CDR1 is SGDLS and CDR2 YYNGEE. The CDR3 length is 14 residues. V shed 0 bases and J shed 6 bases, with 12 bases lying between them. The CDR3 loop is CASSVAMQGHGYTF. The CDR3, as DNA: TGTGCCAGCAGCGTAGCGATGCAGGGCCATGGCTACACCTTC. Together with reference TRBV9 and TRBJ1-2, the CDR3 gives the full variable domain: DSGVTQTPKHLITATGQRVTLRCSPRSGDLSVYWYQQSLDQGLQFLIQYYNGEERAKGNILERFSAQQFPDLHSELNLSSLELGDSALYFCASSVAMQGHGYTFGSGTRLTVV.

The sample holds a few counts of this clone. This chain uses TRBV7-9 with TRBJ1-2; weak D call: TRBD1 (5 bases). This CDR3 has 15 amino acids. From germline, CDR1 is SEHNR and CDR2 FQNEAQ (reference sequence). With 1 base removed from V and 2 bases from J, the gap between germline ends came to 11 bases. CDR3 in amino acids: CASSLVKGVNYGYTF. CDR3 DNA sequence: TGTGCCAGCAGCTTAGTAAAAGGGGTCAACTATGGCTACACCTTC.